The 11 T cell receptor beta chains reported below all come from one sample, sequenced in a study of blood T cell repertoires in COVID-19. TCRdb's table, derived via immunoSEQ multiplex PCR, lists solely in-frame clones and lacks some. The repertoire holds 110,000 to 150,000 clones, with 88% as singletons. The source material was peripheral blood. These receptors all come from a man between 65 and 80 years old with acute or convalescent COVID-19.

The chain links TRBV5-1 to TRBJ2-5; D is unresolved. CDR3 length: 12 amino acids. V was pared by 0 bases and J by 3 bases, with 3 bases between. CDR1 is SGHRS, CDR2 YFSETQ, per germline. CDR3 protein: CASSLGEETQYF. CDR3 DNA sequence: TGCGCCAGCAGCTTGGGAGAAGAGACCCAGTACTTC.

CDR3 DNA: TGCGCCAGCAGCCAAGATCTCGATATACGGTTACGGGGCTACACCTTC. It encodes CASSQDLDIRLRGYTF. This chain connects TRBV4-1 to TRBJ1-2, with D unclear. The CDR3 is 16 residues long. Trimming removed 0 bases at V and 8 bases at J, with 19 bases between. Germline loops: CDR1 MGHRA, CDR2 YSYEKL.

The V and J genes are TRBV4-1 and TRBJ2-3; 8 positions match TRBD2. From germline, CDR1 is MGHRA and CDR2 YSYEKL. This CDR3 region has 17 residues. Trimming cost V 4 bases and J 3 bases; bases outside gene matches: 12. DNA of the CDR3: TGCGCCAGCAGCCGCCTCGCGGGGGGAGATGGAACAGATACGCAGTATTTT. This sequence encodes CASSRLAGGDGTDTQYF.

The chain links TRBV2 to TRBJ1-2; possibly TRBD1 for D (5 bases). Deletions cut 3 bases from V and 4 bases from J, with 15 bases between. The V gene's germline CDR1 is SNHLY and CDR2 FYNNEI. The CDR3 contains 15 residues. The CDR3 here is CASSDGQGLGYGYTF. The CDR3 coding sequence is TGTGCCAGCAGTGACGGCCAGGGTTTGGGCTATGGCTACACCTTC.

The rearrangement joins TRBV7-9 to TRBJ1-1, with D perhaps TRBD1 (5 bases). Germline CDR1 and CDR2: SEHNR and FQNEAQ (reference sequence). The V gene lost 3 bases and the J gene lost 1 base, with 12 bases spanning the gap. The CDR3 sequence is 15 residues long. CDR3 region: CASSLRRGQNTEAFF. The DNA of the CDR3 is TGTGCCAGCAGCTTGCGTAGGGGCCAGAACACTGAAGCTTTCTTT.

V is TRBV6-4 and J is TRBJ1-5; 8 nucleotides align to TRBD1. Germline V gene data show CDR1 as MRHNA and CDR2 as SNTAGT. The CDR3 is 16 residues long. The junction had 11 bases not matched to a gene; V was cut back by 10 bases and J by 0 bases. The CDR3 region has the DNA TGTGCCACCCGAAAGGACAGGGACTATAGCAATCAGCCCCAGCATTTT. It yields the protein CATRKDRDYSNQPQHF.

V and J are TRBV20-1 and TRBJ2-5; 7 bases agree with TRBD2. Unmatched junction bases numbered 11, after V lost 3 bases and J lost 1 base. The CDR3 extends over 16 amino acids. Germline-derived CDR1 and CDR2 are DFQATT and SNEGSKA (reference sequence). For the CDR3, the DNA is TGCAGTGCTAGTGGAACCTGGCGGGGGATCCAAGAGACCCAGTACTTC. Its translation: CSASGTWRGIQETQYF.

Only a few counts were recorded for this clone. The chain combines TRBV5-1 with TRBJ2-3, with D unresolved. V lost 4 bases, J lost 4 bases, and 16 bases lay in between. The CDR3 runs 15 residues. Germline CDR1 is SGHRS and CDR2 is YFSETQ. The CDR3, as DNA: TGCGCCAGCAGCCTACGCGTGTCCGGTGCAGATACGCAGTATTTT. Its translation: CASSLRVSGADTQYF.

The rearrangement links TRBV6-5 to TRBJ1-6; 7 bases align to TRBD1. This CDR3 has 15 residues. Trimming took 6 bases from V and 8 from J; bases not matched to a gene: 10. Germline CDR1 and CDR2: MNHEY and SVGAGI. This CDR3 is CASRARPGGDSPLHF. The CDR3 DNA reads TGTGCCAGCAGAGCCCGTCCAGGGGGAGATTCACCCCTCCACTTT.

CDR3 residues: CASSSRLAGGRETQYF. CDR3 in DNA: TGTGCCAGCAGCTCTAGACTAGCGGGGGGGCGAGAGACCCAGTACTTC. This chain uses TRBV11-3 with TRBJ2-5, with 14 bases matching TRBD2. Germline V lookup: CDR1 SGHNT, CDR2 YENEEA. V was pared by 4 bases and J by 4 bases, with 5 bases of the junction left unmatched. The CDR3 runs 16 residues.

V is TRBV11-3 and J is TRBJ1-1; D ambiguous. Germline V lookup: CDR1 SGHNT, CDR2 YENEEA. The CDR3 is 13 amino acids. The germline V and J ends were trimmed by 5 bases and 4 bases, with 11 bases remaining between them. In DNA, the CDR3 is TGTGCCAGCAGCCCGAATCAGATCACTGAAGCTTTCTTT. This translates into CASSPNQITEAFF.